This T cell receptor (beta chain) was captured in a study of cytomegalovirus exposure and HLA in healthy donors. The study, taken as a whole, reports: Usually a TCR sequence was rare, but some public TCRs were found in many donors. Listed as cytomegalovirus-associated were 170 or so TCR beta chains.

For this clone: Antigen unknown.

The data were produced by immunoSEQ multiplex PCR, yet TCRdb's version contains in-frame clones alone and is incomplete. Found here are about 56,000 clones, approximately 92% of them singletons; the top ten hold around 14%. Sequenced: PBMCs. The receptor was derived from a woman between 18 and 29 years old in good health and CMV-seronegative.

CDR3 in DNA: TGTGCCAGCAGCTACACAGGGGGAGGGGGTCAGCCCCAGCATTTT. Protein product: CASSYTGGGGQPQHF. The V call is TRBV16, the J call TRBJ1-5; 8 bases match TRBD1. V lost 5 bases to trimming and J lost 6 bases; unmatched junction nucleotides: 9. This CDR3 is 15 amino acids long. The V gene's germline CDR1 is KGHSY and CDR2 FQNENV.